A single sample is the source of the 22 T cell receptor beta chains below, sequenced in a study of response to subunit inactivated influenza vaccine. TCRdb passed the RT-PCR reads through MiXCR, listing each CDR3 protein once. The sample gives 500,000 to 750,000 distinct CDR3 sequences, around 15% of which show up once; roughly 10% is in the top ten. The sample was PBMCs from blood, taken approximately 13 days after vaccination. Receptors were obtained from a man aged 45 to 65 who received an inactivated influenza vaccine.

The genes are TRBV5-1 and TRBJ2-7; D uncertain. Germline V lookup: CDR1 SGHRS, CDR2 YFSETQ. This CDR3 spans 12 amino acids. V lost 4 bases and J lost 2, with 7 bases in between. The CDR3 DNA reads TGCGCCAGCAGCATTAATCCCTACGAGCAGTACTTC. This translates into CASSINPYEQYF.

The gene calls are TRBV2 and TRBJ2-5; TRBD2 is a possible D gene (5 bases). V lost 1 base and J lost 7, with 13 bases in between. This CDR3 spans 14 amino acids. Looked up from germline, CDR1 is SNHLY and CDR2 is FYNNEI. The CDR3 DNA reads TGTGCCAGCAGTGAAGGGGCTAGCAGCCGGACCCAGTACTTC. Residues: CASSEGASSRTQYF.

The table lists this clonotype with many counts. The J gene is TRBJ2-1, the V gene TRBV18, with a tentative D call TRBD2 (5 bases). Germline V lookup: CDR1 KGHSH, CDR2 LQKENI. With 4 bases removed from V and 5 bases from J, the gap between germline ends came to 9 bases. This CDR3 region has 13 residues. CDR3 DNA sequence: TGTGCCAGCTCACTTGGACTCGACAATGAGCAGTTCTTC. As protein: CASSLGLDNEQFF.

The chain recombines TRBV12-3 or TRBV12-4 with TRBJ1-3; no clear D gene. V was trimmed by 4 bases and J by 0 bases, leaving 13 bases between them. The CDR3 is made up of 16 amino acids. DNA of the CDR3: TGTGCCAGCAGTTCTACCGGGCAAAGCTCTGGAAACACCATATATTTT. Translated, it gives CASSSTGQSSGNTIYF.

This sequence joins TRBV7-9 and TRBJ1-1; no definite D call. Trimming removed 3 bases from V and 5 bases from J, with 13 bases in between. CDR3 size: 14 residues. The germline V gene encodes CDR1 SEHNR and CDR2 FQNEAQ (reference sequence). The CDR3 DNA reads TGTGCCAGCAGCTTCCCGCCCGTGGGGACTGAAGCTTTCTTT. Its protein product is CASSFPPVGTEAFF.

This clonotype was found many times. This rearrangement joins TRBV4-2 to TRBJ2-1; no definite D call. The V end lost 6 bases, the J end lost 8 bases, and 17 bases lay between the germline ends. Germline CDR1 reads LGHNA; CDR2 reads YNFKEQ. The length of the CDR3 is 14 residues. CDR3 protein: CASRPRGLMHEQFF. CDR3 in DNA: TGTGCCAGCAGGCCCCGAGGTCTCATGCATGAGCAGTTCTTC.

In this sample, this clonotype turned up a few times. The CDR3 sequence: CASSLWENTGELFF. The CDR3, as DNA: TGTGCCAGCAGCCTTTGGGAAAACACCGGGGAGCTGTTTTTT. The chain recombines TRBV7-9 with TRBJ2-2; D gene ambiguous. Germline-derived CDR1 and CDR2 are SEHNR and FQNEAQ (reference sequence). The V and J ends lost 5 bases and 2 bases respectively, with 9 bases between them. The CDR3 covers 14 residues.

This clonotype was seen only a few times. The gene calls are TRBV5-1 and TRBJ1-1, with D maybe TRBD1 (5 bases). The CDR3 contains 15 residues. Per the germline V gene, CDR1 is SGHRS and CDR2 is YFSETQ. V was trimmed by 0 bases and J by 4 bases, leaving 13 bases between them. CDR3 sequence reads: CASSLVGAASTEAFF. The CDR3 nucleotides are TGCGCCAGCAGCTTGGTCGGGGCAGCCAGCACTGAAGCTTTCTTT.

This clonotype was seen a handful of times. This chain links TRBV5-1 with TRBJ2-3; tentatively, D is TRBD2 (6 bases). Germline CDR1 is SGHRS and CDR2 is YFSETQ. The CDR3 loop spans 13 amino acids. V was trimmed by 5 bases and J by 11 bases, leaving 18 bases between them. In DNA form, the CDR3 reads TGCGCCAGCAGGCCAAGACTAGGCGGTGTGCAGTATTTT. Translated, it gives CASRPRLGGVQYF.

This chain uses TRBV6-1 with TRBJ2-3, with a tentative D call TRBD2 (5 bases). The CDR3 has 14 residues. CDR1 and CDR2 from the germline V gene are MNHNS and SASEGT. V was shortened by 5 bases and J by 3 bases, with 12 bases between the two germline ends. This CDR3 is CASSRVTSTDTQYF. The DNA for the CDR3 is TGTGCCAGCAGTCGAGTTACTAGTACAGATACGCAGTATTTT.

Only a few counts were recorded for this clonotype. The genes are TRBV30 and TRBJ2-1; D remains ambiguous. The germline V gene encodes CDR1 GTSNPN and CDR2 SVGIG (reference sequence). The CDR3 contains 13 residues. V was trimmed by 4 bases and J by 6 bases, leaving 13 bases between them. The CDR3 DNA sequence: TGTGCCTGGAAAATAGACTTCGGCAATGAGCAGTTCTTC. It encodes CAWKIDFGNEQFF.

There are many counts of this clonotype. The V and J genes are TRBV20-1 and TRBJ2-1; tentative D call: TRBD2 (6 bases). This CDR3 has 13 amino acids. V lost 1 base, J lost 12 bases, and 16 bases lay in between. CDR1 DFQATT and CDR2 SNEGSKA come from the germline V gene (reference sequence). In nucleotides, the CDR3 is TGCAGTGCTAGAGGGCCACGCGGGGACGGGCAGTTCTTC. Its protein product is CSARGPRGDGQFF.

There are many counts of this clonotype. This rearrangement joins TRBV7-2 to TRBJ2-1, with D uncertain. V lost 1 base and J 7 bases, leaving 8 bases between the germline ends. CDR1 is SGHTA and CDR2 is FQGNSA in the germline V gene. The CDR3 has 13 residues. Here the CDR3 reads CASSLGRANEQFF. The CDR3 DNA reads as TGTGCCAGCAGCTTAGGCCGCGCGAATGAGCAGTTCTTC.

The V gene is TRBV9, the J gene TRBJ2-7; perhaps TRBD1 as D (6 bases). This CDR3 has 15 residues. Looked up from germline, CDR1 is SGDLS and CDR2 is YYNGEE. The V and J ends lost 4 bases and 0 bases respectively, with 14 bases between them. The CDR3 bases are TGTGCCAGCAGCCCCACCCTGACAGGCTCCTACGAGCAGTACTTC. It encodes CASSPTLTGSYEQYF.

The sample holds one count of this clonotype. This chain uses TRBV7-3 with TRBJ2-5, with D perhaps matching TRBD1 or TRBD2 (5 bases each). CDR1 is SGHTA, CDR2 FQGTGA, per germline. Trimming removed 5 bases from V and 1 base from J, with 14 bases in between. The CDR3 is 15 residues long. The CDR3 is CASSPHGTIQETQYF. The CDR3 bases are TGTGCCAGCAGCCCCCATGGGACGATCCAAGAGACCCAGTACTTC.

The V gene is TRBV3-1, the J gene TRBJ1-2; perhaps TRBD1 as D (6 bases). Trimming took off 0 bases at V and 8 bases at J, with 13 bases between the two ends. The CDR3 extends over 14 amino acids. Germline V gene lookup returns CDR1 LGHDT and CDR2 YNNKEL (reference sequence). The CDR3 is CASSQDFSTGGYTF. In nucleotides, the CDR3 is TGTGCCAGCAGCCAAGATTTTAGTACAGGGGGCTACACCTTC. The variable domain in full, completed from reference TRBV3-1 and TRBJ1-2, reads DTAVSQTPKYLVTQMGNDKSIKCEQNLGHDTMYWYKQDSKKFLKIMFSYNNKELIINETVPNRFSPKSPDKAHLNLHINSLELGDSAVYFCASSQDFSTGGYTFGSGTRLTVV.

The sample holds a few counts of this clonotype. V gene TRBV5-1 combines with J gene TRBJ2-2; D remains ambiguous. CDR1 is SGHRS, CDR2 YFSETQ, per germline. This CDR3 is built from 14 residues. Trimming cost V 1 base and J 6 bases, with 10 bases left between them. CDR3: CASSLLGIAGELFF. The DNA for the CDR3 is TGCGCCAGCAGCTTGTTAGGGATTGCCGGGGAGCTGTTTTTT.

Only a few counts were recorded for this clonotype. The J gene is TRBJ2-2, the V gene TRBV4-2; weak D call: TRBD1 (6 bases). V dropped 4 bases and J dropped 3 bases, with 12 bases sitting between them. The CDR3 totals 15 residues. The germline V gene encodes CDR1 LGHNA and CDR2 YNFKEQ. CDR3 bases: TGTGCCAGCAGCCTCCAGGACAGACACACCGGGGAGCTGTTTTTT. Amino acid sequence: CASSLQDRHTGELFF.

This clonotype was observed a handful of times. J is TRBJ2-5 and V is TRBV4-2; 12 bases are a match to TRBD1. The germline V gene encodes CDR1 LGHNA and CDR2 YNFKEQ. The CDR3 is 17 residues long. J lost 4 bases, V lost 2 bases, and 8 bases had no gene match. CDR3 nucleotide sequence: TGTGCCAGCAGCCAAAGATACGGGACAGGGGGCCCAGAGACCCAGTACTTC. Translated, it gives CASSQRYGTGGPETQYF.

The J gene is TRBJ2-1, the V gene TRBV28, with D perhaps TRBD1 (6 bases). Germline loops: CDR1 MDHEN, CDR2 SYDVKM. Trimming left V 5 bases short and J 8 bases short, with 19 bases between. There are 15 residues in the CDR3. CDR3 loop: CASSTAGTRIDEQFF. The CDR3 DNA reads as TGTGCCAGCAGTACCGCCGGGACAAGGATCGATGAGCAGTTCTTC.

The chain joins TRBV10-3 to TRBJ1-5; the D is unclear. V was shortened by 10 bases and J by 2 bases, with 12 bases between the two germline ends. The CDR3 loop spans 13 amino acids. Germline V gives CDR1 ENHRY, CDR2 SYGVKD. CDR3 coding DNA: TGTGCCACGAGGGCCCTAGGCAATCAGCCCCAGCATTTT. Translating it yields CATRALGNQPQHF.

The chain combines TRBV15 with TRBJ2-7; 10 nucleotides match TRBD2. Germline-derived CDR1 and CDR2 are LNHNV and YYDKDF (reference sequence). V gave up 3 bases and J gave up 0 bases; unmatched junction bases: 2. The CDR3 totals 15 residues. CDR3 protein: CATSSERGGSYEQYF. CDR3 DNA sequence: TGTGCCACCAGCAGCGAGCGGGGGGGCTCCTACGAGCAGTACTTC.